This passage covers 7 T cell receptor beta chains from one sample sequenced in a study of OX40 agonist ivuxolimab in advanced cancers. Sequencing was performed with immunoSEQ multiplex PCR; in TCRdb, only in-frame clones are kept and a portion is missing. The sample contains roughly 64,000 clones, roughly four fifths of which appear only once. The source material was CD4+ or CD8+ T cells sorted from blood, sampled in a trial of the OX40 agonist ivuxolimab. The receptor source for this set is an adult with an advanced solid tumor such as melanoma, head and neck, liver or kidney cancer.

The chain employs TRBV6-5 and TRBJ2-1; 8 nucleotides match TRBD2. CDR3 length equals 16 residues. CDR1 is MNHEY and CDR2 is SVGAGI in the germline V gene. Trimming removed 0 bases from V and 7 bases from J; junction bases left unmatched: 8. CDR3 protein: CASSYSPSGSYNEQFF. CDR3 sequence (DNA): TGTGCCAGCAGTTACTCCCCCAGCGGGAGTTATAATGAGCAGTTCTTC.

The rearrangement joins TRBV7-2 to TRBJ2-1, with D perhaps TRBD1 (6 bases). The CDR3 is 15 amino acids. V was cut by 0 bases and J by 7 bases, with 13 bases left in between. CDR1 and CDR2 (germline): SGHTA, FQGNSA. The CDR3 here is CASSLAATGKNEQFF. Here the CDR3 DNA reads TGTGCCAGCAGCTTAGCCGCGACAGGCAAAAATGAGCAGTTCTTC.

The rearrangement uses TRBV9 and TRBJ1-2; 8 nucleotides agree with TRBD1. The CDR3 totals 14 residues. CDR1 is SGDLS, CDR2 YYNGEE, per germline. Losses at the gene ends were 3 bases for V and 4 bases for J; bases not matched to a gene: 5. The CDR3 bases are TGTGCCAGCAGCGCCTCGACAGGGGTCTATGGCTACACCTTC. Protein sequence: CASSASTGVYGYTF. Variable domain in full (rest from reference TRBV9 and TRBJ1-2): DSGVTQTPKHLITATGQRVTLRCSPRSGDLSVYWYQQSLDQGLQFLIQYYNGEERAKGNILERFSAQQFPDLHSELNLSSLELGDSALYFCASSASTGVYGYTFGSGTRLTVV.

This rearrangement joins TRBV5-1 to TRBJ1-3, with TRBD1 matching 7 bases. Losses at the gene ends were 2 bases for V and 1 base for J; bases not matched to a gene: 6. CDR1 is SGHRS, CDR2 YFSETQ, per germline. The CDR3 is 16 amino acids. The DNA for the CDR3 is TGCGCCAGCAGCTTAAAACAGGGGCGATCTGGAAACACCATATATTTT. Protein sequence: CASSLKQGRSGNTIYF.

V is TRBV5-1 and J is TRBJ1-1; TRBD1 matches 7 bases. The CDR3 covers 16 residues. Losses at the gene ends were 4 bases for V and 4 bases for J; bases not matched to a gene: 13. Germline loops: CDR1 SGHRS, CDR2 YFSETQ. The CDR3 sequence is CASSLTVTGRGTEAFF. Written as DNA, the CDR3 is TGCGCCAGCAGCCTAACCGTGACAGGGAGGGGCACTGAAGCTTTCTTT.

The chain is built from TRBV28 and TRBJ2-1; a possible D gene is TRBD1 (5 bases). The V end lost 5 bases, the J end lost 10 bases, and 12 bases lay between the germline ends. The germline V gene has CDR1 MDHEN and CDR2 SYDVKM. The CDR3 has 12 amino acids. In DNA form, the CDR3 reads TGTGCCAGCAGTGGAACCAGACAGGAGCAGTTCTTC. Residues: CASSGTRQEQFF.

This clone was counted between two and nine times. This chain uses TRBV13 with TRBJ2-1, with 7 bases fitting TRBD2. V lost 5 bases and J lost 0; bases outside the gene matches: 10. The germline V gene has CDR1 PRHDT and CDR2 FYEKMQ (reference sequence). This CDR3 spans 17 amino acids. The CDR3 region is CASSLKRGLPSYNEQFF. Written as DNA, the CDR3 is TGTGCCAGCAGCCTGAAGCGGGGATTACCCTCCTACAATGAGCAGTTCTTC.